This T cell receptor beta chain was found in a study of a mutant IDH1 vaccine in newly diagnosed glioma (dated by TCRdb to about 2021). Regarding the complete study: In the chemotherapy-containing groups, vaccination started alongside temozolomide cycles, whereas in patients who had radiotherapy alone it started 4-6 weeks after radiotherapy. Of the roughly 30 treated patients, around 62% were male and about 40% were female, and a mean age of roughly 41 years was recorded. Before enrollment, patients had received standard therapy of radiotherapy alone, temozolomide alone, or radiochemotherapy with temozolomide; most received the combination. The week-35 safety follow-up took place at visit V12, and the week-47 end of study took place at visit V13. Six visits were used for peripheral blood collection: V03 (baseline), V05, V07, V10, V12 and V13. For exploratory analyses, about 25 treated patients had longitudinal TCRB deep sequencing done wherever samples were available.

Points the paper makes about the study in general: It was noted by the authors that analyses of patient blood samples could not be reproduced owing to sample limitations. PBMC samples for TCRB deep sequencing were selected based on availability. Immune responses induced by the vaccine were seen in around 93% of patients across multiple MHC alleles. Pseudoprogression seemed to be unrelated to changes in the top peripheral T cell clonotypes found by TCRB sequencing.

As to this clone: The antigen it recognizes is unknown. No base quality values were provided; no much bigger clone lies one nucleotide off.

Per the germline V gene, SQVTM is the CDR1 and ANQGSEA is the CDR2. From cysteine to phenylalanine, the CDR3 is 11 amino acids long. Only the CDR3 part of the read is kept: 33 bases, read in frame from the first base. Trimming removed 5 bases from V and 5 bases from J, leaving 9 bases between the germline ends. Read against the paper, the sample's time point label means: week 47, end of study. Every vaccine dose consisted of 300 ug of a 20-mer mutant IDH1 peptide in Montanide, administered subcutaneously together with topical imiquimod. Patients were given eight vaccinations, in weeks 1, 3, 5, 7, 11, 15, 19 and 23, which matched visits V03 through V10. Donors had newly diagnosed WHO grade 3 or 4 IDH1-mutant astrocytomas with loss of nuclear ATRX. The samples were drawn from NOA16, a multicentre, single-arm, open-label phase I trial in Germany that tested a mutant IDH1 peptide vaccine in humans for the first time. Genomic DNA for TCRB sequencing was extracted from EDTA blood using the DNeasy Blood and Tissue Kit.

Library method: the immunoSEQ multiplex PCR assay. The hsTCRB Kit was used according to the manufacturer's protocol to amplify rearranged TCR beta chain sequences. Sequencing of TCRB libraries was carried out on an Illumina MiSeq. The authors processed their data as follows. The kit vendor's proprietary platform handled demultiplexing, trimming and gene mapping. TCRdb provides this immuneACCESS table in a form limited to in-frame rearrangements. Some clones are lacking; in checked studies, under half of them reflect an unresolved V gene, and why the rest are absent is not known. The DNA was the basis for D and trimming; V, J and clone size are from that table. The sample contains about 54,000 clones, roughly 80% of them found a single time. The ten largest make up roughly 3% of the sample.

The source was PBMCs, collected from a glioma patient whose treatment included an IDH1 peptide vaccine. The sequence was collected from a woman aged 50 to 65 with glioma. This chain is built from TRBV29-1 and TRBJ1-2, with the D gene not clear enough to name. The DNA reads TGCAGCGTTTTCAGTGCGTATGGCTACACCTTC. Translated, it reads CSVFSAYGYTF.